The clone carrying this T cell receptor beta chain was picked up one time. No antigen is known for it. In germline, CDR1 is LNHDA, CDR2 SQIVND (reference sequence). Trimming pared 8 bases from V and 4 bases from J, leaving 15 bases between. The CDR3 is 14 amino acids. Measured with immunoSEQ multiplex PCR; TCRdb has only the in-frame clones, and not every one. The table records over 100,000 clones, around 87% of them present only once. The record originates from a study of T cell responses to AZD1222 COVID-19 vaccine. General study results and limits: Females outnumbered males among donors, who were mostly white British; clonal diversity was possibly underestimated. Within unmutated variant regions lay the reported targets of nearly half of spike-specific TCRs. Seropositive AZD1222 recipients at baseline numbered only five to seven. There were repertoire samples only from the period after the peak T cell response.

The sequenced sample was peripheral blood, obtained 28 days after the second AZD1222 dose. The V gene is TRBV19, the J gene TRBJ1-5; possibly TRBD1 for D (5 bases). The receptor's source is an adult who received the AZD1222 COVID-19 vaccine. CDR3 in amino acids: CASVDRAENQPQHF. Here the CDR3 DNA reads TGTGCCAGTGTAGACAGAGCGGAAAATCAGCCCCAGCATTTT. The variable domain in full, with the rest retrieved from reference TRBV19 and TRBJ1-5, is DGGITQSPKYLFRKEGQNVTLSCEQNLNHDAMYWYRQDPGQGLRLIYYSQIVNDFQKGDIAEGYSVSREKKESFPLTVTSAQKNPTAFYLCASVDRAENQPQHFGDGTRLSIL.